This T cell receptor beta chain was obtained from a study of beta chain features in type 1 diabetes. Sequenced material consisted of expressed TCRB transcripts (all of the isolated RNA was reverse transcribed). The repertoire was sequenced with immunoSEQ multiplex PCR; TCRdb's copy has only in-frame clones and lacks some. The sample contains roughly 300,000 clones, about 14% of which appear only once. This CDR3 has 12 amino acids. CDR1 and CDR2 from the germline V gene are LNHDA and SQIVND (reference sequence). V shed 8 bases, J shed 5 bases, and the junction held 5 bases outside the gene matches. CD4+ cells of the naive, central memory, regulatory and stem cell-like memory types were sorted via CD45RO/CCR7/CD25/CD127/CD95/CD27.

Sequencing was carried out using central memory CD4+ T cells from blood. V usage is TRBV19 and J usage is TRBJ2-7; 8 bases agree with TRBD1. The TCR sequence derives from a man aged 30 to 39 in good health. CDR3: CASRTGPDEQYF. CDR3 coding DNA: TGTGCCAGTCGGACAGGGCCGGACGAGCAGTACTTC.